The 23 T cell receptor beta chains presented below share a single source sample, sequenced in a study of cytomegalovirus exposure and HLA in healthy donors. PCR used 60 Vbeta primers and 13 Jbeta primers. Generated by immunoSEQ multiplex PCR, the TCRdb table keeps only in-frame clones and is missing some. Altogether about 130,000 clones are present, about 11% being singletons, with the ten largest covering 4.6%. The source material was PBMCs. The receptors were sampled from a woman between 18 and 29 years old in good health and CMV-seropositive.

This clone was counted only a few times. V usage is TRBV5-1 and J usage is TRBJ2-7; 9 bases agree with TRBD1. Germline CDR1 SGHRS, CDR2 YFSETQ. Trimming at V came to 4 bases and at J to 2 bases, leaving 16 bases not matched to a gene. The CDR3 has 18 residues. The CDR3 coding sequence is TGCGCCAGCAGCAAGACCGGGACAGGGAGCACGAGGGCCTACGAGCAGTACTTC. As protein: CASSKTGTGSTRAYEQYF.

This clone was detected a few times. The chain carries TRBV6-1 and TRBJ1-2; a weak D match, TRBD1 (6 bases). Germline V lookup: CDR1 MNHNS, CDR2 SASEGT. The CDR3 runs to 13 residues. The V end lost 1 base, the J end lost 8 bases, and 11 bases lay between the germline ends. CDR3 sequence reads: CASSEGTVWGYTF. For the CDR3, the DNA is TGTGCCAGCAGTGAAGGGACAGTGTGGGGCTACACCTTC.

This clone was observed a handful of times. The chain is built from TRBV29-1 and TRBJ1-1; D unresolved. Germline V gene sequence: CDR1 SQVTM, CDR2 ANQGSEA. The length of the CDR3 is 13 residues. V was cut by 7 bases and J by 3 bases, with 15 bases left in between. The CDR3 spells CSGFRGWDTEAFF. CDR3 nucleotide sequence: TGCAGCGGATTCCGCGGGTGGGACACTGAAGCTTTCTTT.

In its sample, this clone was seen a few times. This chain links TRBV5-1 with TRBJ2-1; a weak D match, TRBD2 (6 bases). V lost 3 bases and J lost 9, with 13 bases in between. The CDR3 is made up of 13 amino acids. Per the germline V gene, CDR1 is SGHRS and CDR2 is YFSETQ. In DNA, the CDR3 is TGCGCCAGCAGCTCGCGGGGTGGGACTGAGCAGTTCTTC. Protein: CASSSRGGTEQFF. The complete variable domain, with remaining parts taken from reference TRBV5-1 and TRBJ2-1, reads KAGVTQTPRYLIKTRGQQVTLSCSPISGHRSVSWYQQTPGQGLQFLFEYFSETQRNKGNFPGRFSGRQFSNSRSEMNVSTLELGDSALYLCASSSRGGTEQFFGPGTRLTVL.

This clone was observed many times. Germline and junction disagree at one end, which may indicate a read error. The chain combines TRBV7-7 with TRBJ2-7; TRBD2 aligns across 8 bases. The CDR3 runs 18 residues. In germline, CDR1 is SSHAT, CDR2 FNYEAQ (reference sequence). The CDR3 spells CASSLARVGGRYSYEQYF. For the CDR3, the DNA is TGTGCTAGCAGCTTAGCGAGGGTTGGCGGGAGGTATTCCTACGAGCAGTACTTC.

The gene calls are TRBV5-4 and TRBJ2-1, with TRBD2 as a possible D gene (6 bases). The V end lost 3 bases, the J end lost 1 base, and 11 bases lay between the germline ends. The CDR3 spans 15 residues. Germline V gene lookup returns CDR1 SGHNT and CDR2 YYREEE (reference sequence). CDR3 bases: TGTGCCAGCAGCTGGGACTCGTATTCCTACAATGAGCAGTTCTTC. Its protein product is CASSWDSYSYNEQFF.

This clone occurred once. The CDR3 region has the DNA TGTGCCAGCAGCTTAGATCCCGGGGTGGAGACCCAGTACTTC. This codes for CASSLDPGVETQYF. The V gene is TRBV7-6, the J gene TRBJ2-5, with D possibly being TRBD2 (5 bases). The germline gives CDR1 SGHVS, CDR2 FNYEAQ. The CDR3 has 14 residues. V dropped 1 base and J dropped 5 bases, with 11 bases sitting between them. Supplemented by reference TRBV7-6 and TRBJ2-5, the full variable domain reads GAGVSQSPRYKVTKRGQDVALRCDPISGHVSLYWYRQALGQGPEFLTYFNYEAQQDKSGLPNDRFSAERPEGSISTLTIQRTEQRDSAMYRCASSLDPGVETQYFGPGTRLLVL.

The chain recombines TRBV18 with TRBJ1-5; TRBD1 agrees at 9 bases. The CDR3 is 13 amino acids. Unmatched junction bases numbered 3, after V lost 6 bases and J lost 6 bases. Germline CDR1 KGHSH, CDR2 LQKENI. The CDR3 DNA follows: TGTGCCAGCTCGACAGGGGGAAGTCAGCCCCAGCATTTT. Translation gives CASSTGGSQPQHF.

The chain uses TRBV30 and TRBJ1-5; TRBD1 aligns across 10 bases. CDR3 length equals 17 residues. V trimming: 1 base; J trimming: 5 bases; junction bases outside the gene matches: 11. Germline CDR1 GTSNPN, CDR2 SVGIG (reference sequence). In DNA, the CDR3 is TGTGCCTGGAGTGCCCCGGTTGACAGGGGGCGTCATCAGCCCCAGCATTTT. It specifies CAWSAPVDRGRHQPQHF.

The chain combines TRBV18 with TRBJ1-5; 10 bases are a match to TRBD1. Germline CDR1 reads KGHSH; CDR2 reads LQKENI. V dropped 5 bases and J dropped 7; count of bases not matched to a gene: 11. The CDR3 consists of 16 residues. CDR3 sequence (DNA): TGTGCCAGCTCATCGATTTCCGGGACAGGGGACCAGCCCCAGCATTTT. It is translated as CASSSISGTGDQPQHF.

The chain uses TRBV5-1 and TRBJ2-3; 7 positions agree with TRBD2. Per the germline V gene, CDR1 is SGHRS and CDR2 is YFSETQ. This CDR3 has 17 residues. The V segment lost 1 base and the J segment 0 bases; nucleotides outside the gene matches: 8. CDR3 coding DNA: TGCGCCAGCAGCTTGACGCCGACTAGCTCAAGCACAGATACGCAGTATTTT. Residues: CASSLTPTSSSTDTQYF.

The chain has TRBV5-1 and TRBJ2-5; 7 bases map to TRBD2. V lost 1 base to trimming and J lost 11 bases; unmatched junction nucleotides: 8. The CDR3 has 13 amino acids. Germline values: CDR1 SGHRS, CDR2 YFSETQ. In nucleotides, the CDR3 is TGCGCCAGCAGCTTGCAACTAGCGCGGGAGCAGTACTTC. Its protein product is CASSLQLAREQYF.

This chain joins TRBV2 and TRBJ1-3; 8 nucleotides agree with TRBD1. Germline CDR1 is SNHLY and CDR2 is FYNNEI. The junction had 15 bases not matched to a gene; V was cut back by 5 bases and J by 3 bases. The length of the CDR3 is 18 residues. CDR3 amino acids: CASSIRGGQGALGNTIYF. The CDR3 bases are TGTGCCAGCAGTATTAGAGGGGGTCAGGGGGCCCTTGGAAACACCATATATTTT.

This clone was detected only a few times. The rearrangement links TRBV7-6 to TRBJ2-1, with 11 bases matching TRBD2. The CDR3 totals 17 residues. J gave up 8 bases and V 5 bases, and 14 bases lay outside the gene matches. CDR1 SGHVS and CDR2 FNYEAQ come from the germline V gene. CDR3 loop: CASSHQALAGDLDEQFF. DNA for the CDR3: TGTGCCAGCAGCCATCAGGCACTAGCGGGAGATCTGGATGAGCAGTTCTTC. Together with reference TRBV7-6 and TRBJ2-1, the CDR3 gives the full variable domain: GAGVSQSPRYKVTKRGQDVALRCDPISGHVSLYWYRQALGQGPEFLTYFNYEAQQDKSGLPNDRFSAERPEGSISTLTIQRTEQRDSAMYRCASSHQALAGDLDEQFFGPGTRLTVL.

This rearrangement joins TRBV11-2 to TRBJ1-1, with D unclear. Germline CDR1 SGHAT, CDR2 FQNNGV. Deletions cut 5 bases from V and 5 bases from J, with 12 bases between. This CDR3 contains 13 residues. CDR3 sequence (DNA): TGTGCCAGCAGCCCCCAGGATGTGACTGAAGCTTTCTTT. Its translation is CASSPQDVTEAFF.

The V call is TRBV4-1, the J call TRBJ2-5; 7 bases are a match to TRBD1. Judging by the DNA end, TRBJ2-7 fits better; the J call may be wrong. Germline V CDR1 and CDR2: MGHRA, YSYEKL. This CDR3 is built from 17 residues. The CDR3, as DNA: TGCGCCAGCAGCCAAGATGGGAGAGGGGGCGTTAGGTACGAGCAGTACTTC. It encodes CASSQDGRGGVRYEQYF.

The CDR3 coding sequence is TGTGCCAGTAGTGAAGACAGGGGATTCTACGAGCAGTACTTC. It codes for CASSEDRGFYEQYF. The gene calls are TRBV19 and TRBJ2-7; 8 bases fit TRBD1. Looked up from germline, CDR1 is LNHDA and CDR2 is SQIVND (reference sequence). This CDR3 is 14 amino acids long. Trimming at V came to 5 bases and at J to 3 bases, leaving 6 bases not matched to a gene.

This clone appeared a few times. The chain combines TRBV4-1 with TRBJ1-1, with a possible D match to TRBD1 (6 bases). The CDR3 spans 14 residues. V lost 4 bases and J 1 base, leaving 10 bases between the germline ends. Germline CDR1 MGHRA, CDR2 YSYEKL. The chain's CDR3 is CASSLTGANTEAFF. CDR3 DNA: TGCGCCAGCAGCCTGACAGGCGCGAACACTGAAGCTTTCTTT.

This clone was seen more than once but under ten times. Other DNA sequences in this specimen translate into the identical CDR3. The chain carries TRBV27 and TRBJ1-1; possible D gene TRBD1, 5 bases. V was cut by 5 bases and J by 5 bases, with 9 bases left in between. Germline values: CDR1 MNHEY, CDR2 SMNVEV (reference sequence). The CDR3 is made up of 12 amino acids. The CDR3 protein is CASSPQGTEAFF. The CDR3 DNA follows: TGTGCCAGCAGTCCGCAGGGAACTGAAGCTTTCTTT.

This clone was observed a handful of times. The chain joins TRBV6-5 to TRBJ2-7, with a weak D call TRBD1 (5 bases). This CDR3 spans 16 amino acids. Germline assignment: CDR1 MNHEY and CDR2 SVGAGI. The germline V and J ends were trimmed by 0 bases and 4 bases, with 16 bases remaining between them. DNA of the CDR3: TGTGCCAGCAGTTACTCTTTCCAGGGTAGGAATTACGAGCAGTACTTC. Its translation is CASSYSFQGRNYEQYF.

This clone was seen a few times. The J gene is TRBJ1-3, the V gene TRBV7-9; D gene ambiguous. Trimming shortened V by 1 base and J by 1 base, and 8 bases separated the two germline ends. Germline V CDR1 and CDR2: SEHNR, FQNEAQ (reference sequence). This CDR3 has 15 residues. The CDR3 bases are TGTGCCAGCAGCTTAGGATCCGGGTCTGGAAACACCATATATTTT. Translated, it gives CASSLGSGSGNTIYF.

The chain links TRBV19 to TRBJ2-2, with D maybe TRBD1 (5 bases). V lost 5 bases, J lost 0 bases, and 13 bases lay in between. The CDR3 consists of 16 residues. Germline lookup yields CDR1 LNHDA and CDR2 SQIVND (reference sequence). The chain's CDR3 is CASSDRPLPNTGELFF. The CDR3 DNA is TGTGCCAGTAGTGACAGACCACTCCCGAACACCGGGGAGCTGTTTTTT.

The CDR3 region has the DNA TGTGCTAGTGGTTTGAACCCCCTAATGAACACTGAAGCTTTCTTT. Protein product: CASGLNPLMNTEAFF. The V call is TRBV12-5, the J call TRBJ1-1; D not certain. V lost 2 bases, J lost 0 bases, and 10 bases lay in between. Per the germline V gene, CDR1 is LGHNT and CDR2 is FRNRAP. The CDR3 spans 15 residues.